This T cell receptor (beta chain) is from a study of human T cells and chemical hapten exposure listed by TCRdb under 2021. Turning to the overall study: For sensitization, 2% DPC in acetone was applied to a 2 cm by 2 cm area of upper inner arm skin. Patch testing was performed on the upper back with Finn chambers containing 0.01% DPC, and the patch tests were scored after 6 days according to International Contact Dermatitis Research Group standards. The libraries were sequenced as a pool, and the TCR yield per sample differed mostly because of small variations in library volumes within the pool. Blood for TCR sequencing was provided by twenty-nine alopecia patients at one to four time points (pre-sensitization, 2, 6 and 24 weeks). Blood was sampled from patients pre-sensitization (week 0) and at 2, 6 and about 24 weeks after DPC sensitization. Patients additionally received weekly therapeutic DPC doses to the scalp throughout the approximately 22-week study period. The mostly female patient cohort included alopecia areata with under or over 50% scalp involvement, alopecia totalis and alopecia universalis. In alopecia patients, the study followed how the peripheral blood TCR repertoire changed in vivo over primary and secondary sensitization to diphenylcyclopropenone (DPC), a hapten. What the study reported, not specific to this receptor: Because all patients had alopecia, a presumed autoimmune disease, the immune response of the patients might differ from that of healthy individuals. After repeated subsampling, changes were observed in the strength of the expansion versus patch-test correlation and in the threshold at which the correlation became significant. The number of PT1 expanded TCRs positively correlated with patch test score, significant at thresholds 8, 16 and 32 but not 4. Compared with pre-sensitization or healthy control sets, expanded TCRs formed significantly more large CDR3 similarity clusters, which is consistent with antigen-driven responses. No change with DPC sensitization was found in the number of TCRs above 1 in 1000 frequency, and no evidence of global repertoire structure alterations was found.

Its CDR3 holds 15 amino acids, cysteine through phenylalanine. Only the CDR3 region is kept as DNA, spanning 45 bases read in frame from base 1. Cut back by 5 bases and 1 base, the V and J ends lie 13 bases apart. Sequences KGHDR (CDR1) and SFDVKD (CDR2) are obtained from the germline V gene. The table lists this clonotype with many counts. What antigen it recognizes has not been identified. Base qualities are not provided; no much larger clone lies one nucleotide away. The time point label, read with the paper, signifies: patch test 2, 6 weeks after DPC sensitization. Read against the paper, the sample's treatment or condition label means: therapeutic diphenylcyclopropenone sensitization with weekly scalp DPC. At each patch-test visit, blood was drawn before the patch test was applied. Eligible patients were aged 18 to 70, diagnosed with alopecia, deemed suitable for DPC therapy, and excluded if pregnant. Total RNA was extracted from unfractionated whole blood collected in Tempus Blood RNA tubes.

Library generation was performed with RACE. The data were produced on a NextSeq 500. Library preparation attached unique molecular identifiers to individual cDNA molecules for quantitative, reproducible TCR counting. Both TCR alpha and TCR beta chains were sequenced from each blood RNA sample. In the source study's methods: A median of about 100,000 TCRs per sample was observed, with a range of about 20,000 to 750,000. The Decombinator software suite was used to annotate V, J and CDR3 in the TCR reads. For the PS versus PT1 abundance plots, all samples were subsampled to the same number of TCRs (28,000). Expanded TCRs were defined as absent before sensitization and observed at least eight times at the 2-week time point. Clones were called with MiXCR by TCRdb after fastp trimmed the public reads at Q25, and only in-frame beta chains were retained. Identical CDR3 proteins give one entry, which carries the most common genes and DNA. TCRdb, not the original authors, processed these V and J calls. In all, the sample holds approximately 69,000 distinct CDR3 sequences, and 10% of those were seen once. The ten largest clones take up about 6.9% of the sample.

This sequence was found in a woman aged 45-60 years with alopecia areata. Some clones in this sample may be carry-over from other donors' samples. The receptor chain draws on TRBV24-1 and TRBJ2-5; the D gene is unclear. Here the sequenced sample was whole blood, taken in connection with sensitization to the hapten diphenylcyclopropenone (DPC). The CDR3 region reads CATSGAGSGQETQYF. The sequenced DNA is TGTGCCACCAGTGGGGCAGGTTCCGGCCAAGAGACCCAGTACTTC.